One sample yielded the 27 T cell receptor beta chains listed below, sequenced in a study of CD8 T cells in ankylosing spondylitis (dated by TCRdb to 2017 to 2019). Broad study findings and their caveats: Blood from ankylosing spondylitis patients appeared to be characterized by a TCR beta motif made up of fewer than ten highly homologous amino acid variants.

The library was built by means of 5' RACE. The instrument was an Illumina HiSeq 2500. The raw public data were reprocessed by TCRdb itself: fastp quality trimming at Q25, MiXCR clonotype calling, in-frame beta chains only. Here each entry gathers all rows of one CDR3 protein and keeps the most common genes and DNA. This sample has fewer than 450,000 distinct CDR3 sequences in its table, and more than 15% of those were observed once. 1% of the sample goes to the ten largest clones. These receptors are not linked to any known antigen. The sample comprised blood, either unsorted or a sorted T cell fraction (not recorded which). The receptors here all came from a male donor with ankylosing spondylitis.

The chain uses TRBV10-3 and TRBJ2-1, with D maybe TRBD1 (6 bases). Trimming took 5 bases from V and 5 from J, leaving 13 bases between them. CDR1 ENHRY and CDR2 SYGVKD come from the germline V gene. This CDR3 is built from 14 residues. Here the CDR3 reads CAISPRTEHNEQFF. CDR3 coding DNA: TGTGCCATCAGTCCCCGGACAGAACACAATGAGCAGTTCTTC.

The chain recombines TRBV20-1 with TRBJ2-1; 10 nucleotides line up with TRBD2. The germline CDR1 and CDR2 sequences are DFQATT and SNEGSKA (reference sequence). The CDR3 has 14 amino acids. Trimming cost V 7 bases and J 5 bases; bases outside gene matches: 8. CDR3 loop: CSGLKRGGDNEQFF. The CDR3 bases are TGCAGTGGCCTCAAGCGGGGGGGTGACAATGAGCAGTTCTTC.

Many counts were recorded for this clonotype. V is TRBV20-1 and J is TRBJ1-5; TRBD1 might be the D (5 bases). The V and J ends lost 6 bases and 1 base respectively, with 13 bases between them. CDR3 length: 14 residues. Per the germline V gene, CDR1 is DFQATT and CDR2 is SNEGSKA (reference sequence). In DNA form, the CDR3 reads TGCAGTGCACCATCTCGGGGGAGCAATCAGCCCCAGCATTTT. Its translation: CSAPSRGSNQPQHF.

The V gene is TRBV2, the J gene TRBJ1-2, with 7 bases matching TRBD1. Trimming removed 3 bases from V and 7 bases from J; junction bases left unmatched: 5. The CDR3 totals 13 residues. Germline lookup yields CDR1 SNHLY and CDR2 FYNNEI. CDR3 sequence: CASSDRGRVGYTF. The CDR3 coding sequence is TGTGCCAGCAGTGACAGGGGGAGAGTTGGCTACACCTTC. Looking up the rest from reference TRBV2 and TRBJ1-2 gives the full variable domain: EPEVTQTPSHQVTQMGQEVILRCVPISNHLYFYWYRQILGQKVEFLVSFYNNEISEKSEIFDDQFSVERPDGSNFTLKIRSTKLEDSAMYFCASSDRGRVGYTFGSGTRLTVV.

This clonotype was seen a handful of times. The chain carries TRBV2 and TRBJ2-7; 10 bases fit TRBD2. Germline CDR1 reads SNHLY; CDR2 reads FYNNEI. The V segment lost 7 bases and the J segment 0 bases; nucleotides outside the gene matches: 9. This CDR3 is 16 amino acids long. The CDR3 spells CASTSSGGPFSYEQYF. The CDR3 DNA reads TGTGCCAGCACCAGTAGCGGGGGGCCCTTCTCCTACGAGCAGTACTTC.

V and J are TRBV4-1 and TRBJ2-7, with 10 positions matching TRBD1. This CDR3 is 15 amino acids long. After removal of 5 bases from V and 4 bases from J, the junction contained 8 bases not matched to a gene. The V gene's germline CDR1 is MGHRA and CDR2 YSYEKL. Here the CDR3 DNA reads TGCGCCAGCAGCGACCGGGACAGGGGAGGGTACGAGCAGTACTTC. Its protein product is CASSDRDRGGYEQYF.

This clonotype was counted ten times or more. The chain carries TRBV12-3 or TRBV12-4 and TRBJ2-3, with 10 nucleotides matching TRBD2. The CDR3 covers 15 residues. V lost 6 bases and J lost 4; bases outside the gene matches: 7. CDR3 in amino acids: CASRAPSGSADTQYF. The CDR3 DNA is TGTGCCAGCAGGGCCCCTAGCGGGAGTGCAGATACGCAGTATTTT.

In DNA form, the CDR3 reads TGTGCCACCAGCGCCGCAGGGTATGGTCAGCCCCAGCATTTT. Residues: CATSAAGYGQPQHF. This chain joins TRBV15 and TRBJ1-5; a possible D gene is TRBD1 (5 bases). Trimming cost V 5 bases and J 6 bases, with 14 bases left between them. Germline CDR1 and CDR2: LNHNV and YYDKDF (reference sequence). This CDR3 comprises 14 residues.

This clonotype has just a few counts. The chain combines TRBV5-6 with TRBJ2-7; 7 nucleotides agree with TRBD2. The CDR3 covers 15 residues. V lost 4 bases to trimming and J lost 2 bases; unmatched junction nucleotides: 9. Germline loops: CDR1 SGHDT, CDR2 YYEEEE. Written as DNA, the CDR3 is TGTGCCAGCAGCCCCTATGGTGGGGGGGCCTACGAGCAGTACTTC. It codes for CASSPYGGGAYEQYF.

This clonotype was found a few times. The chain employs TRBV7-2 and TRBJ2-2; D ambiguous. V was pared by 5 bases and J by 8 bases, with 15 bases between. Germline V gives CDR1 SGHTA, CDR2 FQGNSA. This CDR3 contains 14 residues. This CDR3 reads CASSPGPSRGELFF. In DNA, the CDR3 is TGTGCCAGCAGCCCCGGACCCTCCAGAGGGGAGCTGTTTTTT.

The V call is TRBV5-1, the J call TRBJ1-6; a weak D match, TRBD1 (6 bases). This CDR3 has 16 residues. V lost 4 bases to trimming and J lost 0 bases, with 11 bases between them. CDR1 and CDR2 (germline): SGHRS, YFSETQ. CDR3 nucleotides: TGCGCCAGCAGCAGGGCAGGGGACTCCTATAATTCACCCCTCCACTTT. Translated, it gives CASSRAGDSYNSPLHF.

The J gene is TRBJ2-3, the V gene TRBV19; TRBD2 matches at 7 bases. Germline CDR1 is LNHDA and CDR2 is SQIVND (reference sequence). Trimming cost V 6 bases and J 2 bases; bases outside gene matches: 11. This CDR3 has 16 amino acids. CDR3 bases: TGTGCCAGTAGCCTCACCGGGACTAAAACCACAGATACGCAGTATTTT. It codes for CASSLTGTKTTDTQYF.

The chain is built from TRBV15 and TRBJ1-4; D call uncertain. This CDR3 is built from 17 residues. The germline CDR1 and CDR2 sequences are LNHNV and YYDKDF (reference sequence). Trimming took 3 bases from V and 3 from J, leaving 17 bases between them. In DNA, the CDR3 is TGTGCCACCAGCAGCGGACGAAGGTGGGAGGCTAATGAAAAACTGTTTTTT. Amino acid sequence: CATSSGRRWEANEKLFF. The whole variable domain, filled in from reference TRBV15 and TRBJ1-4, reads DAMVIQNPRYQVTQFGKPVTLSCSQTLNHNVMYWYQQKSSQAPKLLFHYYDKDFNNEADTPDNFQSRRPNTSFCFLDIRSPGLGDTAMYLCATSSGRRWEANEKLFFGSGTQLSVL.

This clonotype came up a few times. The genes are TRBV6-2 or TRBV6-3 and TRBJ1-5; unclear D gene. This CDR3 region has 13 residues. The V gene's germline CDR1 is MNHEY and CDR2 SVGEGT. V lost 0 bases, J lost 0 bases, and 0 bases lay in between. Here the CDR3 reads CASSYSSNQPQHF. The DNA of the CDR3 is TGTGCCAGCAGTTACTCTAGCAATCAGCCCCAGCATTTT.

V and J are TRBV30 and TRBJ2-2; D is possibly TRBD2 (6 bases). CDR1 and CDR2 from the germline V gene are GTSNPN and SVGIG (reference sequence). Trimming cost V 0 bases and J 8 bases, with 13 bases left between them. The CDR3 is made up of 14 amino acids. CDR3 coding DNA: TGTGCCTGGAGTGTTGGGGCGGGGTCGGGGGAGCTGTTTTTT. Translated: CAWSVGAGSGELFF.

This chain uses TRBV3-1 with TRBJ1-6, with 7 bases fitting TRBD1. The trim removed 2 bases at V and 16 bases at J, leaving 8 bases unmatched. The CDR3 is 13 amino acids. The germline V gene has CDR1 LGHDT and CDR2 YNNKEL (reference sequence). DNA for the CDR3: TGTGCCAGCAGCCAACCCGGGACAGCCTTTCTCCACTTT. Its translation is CASSQPGTAFLHF.

J is TRBJ2-1 and V is TRBV4-2; 11 bases agree with TRBD2. The CDR3 contains 15 residues. Per germline, CDR1 LGHNA and CDR2 YNFKEQ. Germline trimming cut 0 bases from V and 7 bases from J; bases unmatched to any gene: 2. CDR3 in amino acids: CASSQDRTSGNEQFF. The CDR3 DNA is TGTGCCAGCAGCCAAGACCGGACTAGCGGGAATGAGCAGTTCTTC.

A few counts support this clonotype. The chain recombines TRBV28 with TRBJ2-7, with D hard to call. The CDR3 is 14 amino acids. The V and J ends lost 6 bases and 2 bases respectively, with 14 bases between them. Germline loops: CDR1 MDHEN, CDR2 SYDVKM. CDR3 in amino acids: CASRPVADTYEQYF. The CDR3 bases are TGTGCCAGCAGGCCGGTGGCAGATACCTACGAGCAGTACTTC. The full variable domain, its missing parts supplied by reference TRBV28 and TRBJ2-7, is DVKVTQSSRYLVKRTGEKVFLECVQDMDHENMFWYRQDPGLGLRLIYFSYDVKMKEKGDIPEGYSVSREKKERFSLILESASTNQTSMYLCASRPVADTYEQYFGPGTRLTVT.

The genes are TRBV6-5 and TRBJ2-3; D remains ambiguous. CDR1 is MNHEY, CDR2 SVGAGI, per germline. V lost 6 bases and J lost 0, with 10 bases in between. The CDR3 sequence is 14 residues long. The CDR3: CASRSLYSTDTQYF. CDR3 in DNA: TGTGCCAGCAGATCACTCTACAGCACAGATACGCAGTATTTT.

This rearrangement joins TRBV12-3 or TRBV12-4 to TRBJ2-5, with D perhaps being TRBD1 or TRBD2 (5 bases each). This CDR3 has 13 amino acids. Trimming shortened V by 8 bases and J by 3 bases, and 13 bases separated the two germline ends. The CDR3 is CASGDRLKETQYF. As DNA, the CDR3 is TGTGCCAGCGGGGACCGCCTTAAAGAGACCCAGTACTTC.

This chain connects TRBV20-1 to TRBJ2-7, with TRBD2 matching 10 bases. Trimming cost V 6 bases and J 4 bases; bases outside gene matches: 9. CDR1 is DFQATT and CDR2 is SNEGSKA in the germline V gene (reference sequence). The CDR3 totals 14 residues. The CDR3 here is CSAEKRGGRYEQYF. CDR3 bases: TGCAGTGCAGAGAAGCGGGGGGGCCGGTACGAGCAGTACTTC.

The chain joins TRBV20-1 to TRBJ2-3; 11 positions agree with TRBD2. J gave up 5 bases and V 3 bases, and 22 bases lay outside the gene matches. Germline V gene sequence: CDR1 DFQATT, CDR2 SNEGSKA (reference sequence). The CDR3 extends over 20 amino acids. The CDR3 DNA is TGCAGTGCTAGTAGTGGGACCGTGTGGGCTAGCGGGGGGCAAATAGATACGCAGTATTTT. It codes for CSASSGTVWASGGQIDTQYF.

J is TRBJ2-1 and V is TRBV6-2 or TRBV6-3; 7 positions agree with TRBD2. This CDR3 spans 14 amino acids. J was trimmed by 8 bases and V by 5 bases; bases with no gene match: 9. Germline V gene lookup returns CDR1 MNHEY and CDR2 SVGEGT. CDR3 sequence: CASSASGISDEQFF. The DNA for the CDR3 is TGTGCCAGCAGTGCGAGCGGGATTTCCGATGAGCAGTTCTTC.

This clonotype was detected many times. V usage is TRBV7-8 and J usage is TRBJ1-3, with 9 nucleotides matching TRBD1. V trimming: 5 bases; J trimming: 5 bases; junction bases outside the gene matches: 4. CDR3 size: 14 residues. In germline, CDR1 is SGHVS, CDR2 FQNEAQ. This CDR3 is CASSPGQGRNTIYF. The CDR3 nucleotides read TGTGCCAGCAGCCCGGGACAGGGCAGAAACACCATATATTTT.

The rearrangement uses TRBV20-1 and TRBJ2-1, with 8 bases identical to TRBD2. This CDR3 contains 14 residues. Germline loops: CDR1 DFQATT, CDR2 SNEGSKA (reference sequence). V trimming: 3 bases; J trimming: 4 bases; junction bases outside the gene matches: 5. The CDR3 bases are TGCAGTGCTAGCACGGGACTAGTGTACAATGAGCAGTTCTTC. Protein product: CSASTGLVYNEQFF.

The chain couples TRBV7-3 to TRBJ2-2; 10 bases align to TRBD2. Unmatched junction bases numbered 9, after V lost 6 bases and J lost 5 bases. This CDR3 region has 16 residues. Per the germline V gene, CDR1 is SGHTA and CDR2 is FQGTGA. CDR3 DNA: TGTGCCAGCAGGGAACCGGGACTAGCGAGTACCGGGGAGCTGTTTTTT. This gives the protein CASREPGLASTGELFF.

The chain couples TRBV20-1 to TRBJ2-1; 8 positions match TRBD2. This CDR3 contains 17 residues. Trimming at V came to 6 bases and at J to 0 bases, leaving 13 bases not matched to a gene. CDR1 and CDR2 from the germline V gene are DFQATT and SNEGSKA (reference sequence). CDR3 DNA sequence: TGCAGTGCGCATAATAAACTGCGGGAGGTCTCCTACAATGAGCAGTTCTTC. Translated, it gives CSAHNKLREVSYNEQFF.